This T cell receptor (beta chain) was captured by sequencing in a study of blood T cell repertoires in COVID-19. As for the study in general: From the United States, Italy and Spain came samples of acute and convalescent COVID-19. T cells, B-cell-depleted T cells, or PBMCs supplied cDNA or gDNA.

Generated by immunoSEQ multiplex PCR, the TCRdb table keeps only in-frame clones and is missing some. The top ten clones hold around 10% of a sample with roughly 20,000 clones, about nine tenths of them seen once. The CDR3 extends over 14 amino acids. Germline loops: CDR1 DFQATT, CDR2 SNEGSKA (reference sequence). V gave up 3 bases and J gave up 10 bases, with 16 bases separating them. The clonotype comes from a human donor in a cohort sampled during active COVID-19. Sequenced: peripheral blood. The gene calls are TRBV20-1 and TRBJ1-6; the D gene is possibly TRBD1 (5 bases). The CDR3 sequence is CSASVRDGYSPLHF. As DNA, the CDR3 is TGCAGTGCTAGTGTCAGGGATGGGTACTCACCCCTCCACTTT.